The T cell receptor beta chain under discussion was sequenced for a study of control samples from healthy donors and cancer patients. Libraries were prepared by immunoSEQ multiplex PCR; TCRdb keeps only in-frame clonotypes and omits some of them. The sample lists tens of thousands of clones, 80% occurring once. The sample holds one count of this clone. Sequences were obtained from blood. The clonotype comes from a man between 65 and 85 years old in good health.

In DNA form, the CDR3 reads TGTGCCAGTAGTTATTACCATGAGCAGTTCTTC. As protein: CASSYYHEQFF. This sequence joins TRBV19 and TRBJ2-1; D not resolved. The CDR3 contains 11 residues. V lost 5 bases, J lost 8 bases, and 7 bases lay in between. The V gene's germline CDR1 is LNHDA and CDR2 SQIVND (reference sequence).